One sample yielded the 6 T cell receptor beta chains listed below, sequenced in a study of CD8 T cells in ankylosing spondylitis. TCRdb re-called the 5' RACE reads with MiXCR, one entry per CDR3 protein. This sample has 210,000 or so distinct CDR3 sequences, with under 8.5% found just once. Sequenced input: blood, either unsorted or a sorted T cell fraction (not recorded which). The receptors come from a female donor with ankylosing spondylitis or in good health (not recorded which).

The J gene is TRBJ2-2, the V gene TRBV29-1; perhaps D is TRBD1 or TRBD2 (6 bases each). CDR3 size: 13 residues. V gave up 4 bases and J gave up 6 bases, with 12 bases separating them. Germline V gene sequence: CDR1 SQVTM, CDR2 ANQGSEA. The CDR3: CSVVWGAAGELFF. Here the CDR3 DNA reads TGCAGCGTTGTATGGGGGGCGGCCGGGGAGCTGTTTTTT.

This clonotype has a count of ten or more. The chain joins TRBV12-3 or TRBV12-4 to TRBJ1-1; D is undetermined. V lost 3 bases to trimming and J lost 0 bases, with 8 bases between them. This CDR3 has 14 residues. CDR3 bases: TGTGCCAGCAGTTTCGGCACCTTGAACACTGAAGCTTTCTTT. Amino acid sequence: CASSFGTLNTEAFF.

This clonotype has at least ten counts. The chain combines TRBV7-2 with TRBJ2-5; D remains unclear. Trimming removed 0 bases at V and 13 bases at J, with 18 bases between. In germline, CDR1 is SGHTA, CDR2 FQGNSA. The CDR3 consists of 14 residues. The CDR3 spells CASSLARNDARWYF. In DNA form, the CDR3 reads TGTGCCAGCAGCTTAGCACGTAATGACGCCCGTTGGTACTTC.

The chain's CDR3 is CASSPTGYLNEQFF. The CDR3 region has the DNA TGTGCCAGCAGCCCCACTGGATATTTGAATGAGCAGTTCTTC. The chain couples TRBV6-1 to TRBJ2-1, with D unclear. Trimming left V 6 bases short and J 7 bases short, with 16 bases between. This CDR3 is 14 amino acids long. CDR1 is MNHNS, CDR2 SASEGT, per germline.

This clonotype was counted many times. The rearrangement uses TRBV10-3 and TRBJ2-1, with a weak D call TRBD2 (6 bases). Between the trimmed V and J ends, which lost 10 bases and 3 bases, there was a span of 19 bases. The CDR3 runs 15 residues. The germline gives CDR1 ENHRY, CDR2 SYGVKD. CDR3 loop: CATTEGGKFYNEQFF. The CDR3, as DNA: TGTGCCACCACGGAAGGAGGGAAATTCTACAATGAGCAGTTCTTC.

This clonotype was seen repeatedly, ten times or more. This rearrangement joins TRBV9 to TRBJ2-1; 8 nucleotides agree with TRBD2. Looked up from germline, CDR1 is SGDLS and CDR2 is YYNGEE. CDR3 length equals 17 residues. V shed 2 bases and J 4 bases; nucleotides not matched to a gene: 11. The CDR3 spells CASSVAPTAGEYNEQFF. CDR3 nucleotides: TGTGCCAGCAGCGTTGCACCTACAGCGGGGGAGTACAATGAGCAGTTCTTC.